The TCR beta chain under discussion was sequenced for a study of tumor and adjacent non-tumor tissue in lung cancer (dated by TCRdb to the late 2010s). Broadly, across the study: Patients with adenocarcinoma (12), squamous cell carcinoma (2) and small cell lung cancer (1) were included in the cohort. Among the roughly 15 patients, ages ranged from about 31 to 76 years, approximately 10 were men and 5 were women, and disease was TNM stage I to III. A total of 95 million to 150 million productive TCRbeta reads were generated by sequencing, corresponding to an average of roughly 4.1 million reads per sample. The study compared bulk TCRbeta repertoires between lung tumor tissue and matched distant non-tumor lung tissue from over 12 lung cancer patients. Some 30 paired specimens, one tumor and one normal lung sample per patient, were profiled by TCRbeta CDR3 sequencing. Results the study describes overall, beyond this receptor: Peripheral blood was not sequenced, so blood TCRbeta repertoires were not examined in the lung cancer patients of the study. Only about 14 patients were in the cohort, and the authors stated that larger samples and more detailed clinical data are needed. In normal lung, the top 100 clones accounted for a significantly larger cumulative share of the repertoire than in tumor tissue. The methods do not name the sequencing platform or mention unique molecular identifiers. Tumor tissue showed significantly higher TCR diversity (inverse Simpson) than normal lung tissue, at around 450 vs 150 (P = 0.0075, Mann-Whitney U test). Significantly higher TCR diversity was found in younger patients, and higher tumor TCR diversity was associated with shorter overall and disease-free survival.

Library method: multiplex PCR. Sequencing was performed on an Illumina HiSeq 2500. TCRbeta libraries were constructed through three rounds of nested PCR with primers (Table S4) according to protocols adapted from ARM-PCR. Before sequencing, PCR products of 200-500 bp were cut from the gel and purified using the QIAquick gel extraction kit. Under the source paper's analysis protocol: Reads were cleaned using Trimmomatic, were merged into complete CDR3 sequences using FLASH, and were assigned to V(D)J germline segments using MiTCR. VDJtools was used to compute clonal diversity as the inverse Simpson's index. In-frame sequences without a premature stop codon were defined as productive reads. Using fastp trimming at Q25 and MiXCR clonotype assembly, TCRdb reanalyzed the public sequencing data and kept in-frame beta chains. CDR3 protein duplicates are merged, each entry listing the most common genes and DNA. The V and J calls here are based on TCRdb, not the publication. The sample records roughly 75,000 distinct CDR3 sequences, around 70% of which are singletons. 25% to 35% of the sample comes from the top ten.

The cysteine opens and the phenylalanine closes a CDR3 of 15 amino acids. Solely the CDR3 DNA is kept, with 45 bases framed from the first base. The germline V gene yields MNHEY for CDR1 and SVGAGI for CDR2. For this clonotype: No cognate antigen has been identified for it. An end of the junction does not agree with germline; a read error may underlie this.

RNA was isolated from bulk, unsorted tissue, and RNA quality was assessed with a NanoDrop ND-1000 and an Agilent 2100. For the normal lung samples, distant non-tumor tissue was collected more than 3 cm away from the tumor edge. The donors were newly diagnosed lung cancer patients admitted for thoracic surgery in China from August to November 2014 who had not received prior chemotherapy. The study excluded patients who had received radiotherapy or chemotherapy before or who had another cancer at the same time. Surgical tissue pieces of roughly 1-2.2 cm3 were preserved in RNAlater solution and stored at -80 °C until use.

What was sequenced was distant non-tumor lung tissue. This sequence uses TRBV6-5 and TRBJ1-2; no D gene call is confident. This TCR was recovered from a woman aged 45-65 years with non-small cell lung cancer. DNA sequence: TGTGCCAGCAGTGAATCATTAGCGGCATACTATGGCTACATCTTC. This is translated as CASSESLAAYYGYIF.